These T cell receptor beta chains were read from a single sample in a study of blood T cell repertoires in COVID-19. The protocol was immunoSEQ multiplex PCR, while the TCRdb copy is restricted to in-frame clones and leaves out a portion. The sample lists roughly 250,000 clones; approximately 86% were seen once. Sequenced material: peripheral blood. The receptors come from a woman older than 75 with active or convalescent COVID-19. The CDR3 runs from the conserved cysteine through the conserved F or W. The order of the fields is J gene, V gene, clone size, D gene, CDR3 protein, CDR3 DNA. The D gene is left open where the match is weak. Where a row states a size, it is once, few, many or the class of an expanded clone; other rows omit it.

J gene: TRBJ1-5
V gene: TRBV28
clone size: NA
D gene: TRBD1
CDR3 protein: CASSLAGTGNQPQHF
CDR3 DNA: TGTGCCAGCAGTTTGGCCGGGACAGGGAACCAGCCCCAGCATTTT

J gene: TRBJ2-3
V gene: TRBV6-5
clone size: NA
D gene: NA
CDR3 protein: CASSYSGGWADTQYF
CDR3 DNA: TGTGCCAGCAGTTACTCAGGGGGTTGGGCAGATACGCAGTATTTT

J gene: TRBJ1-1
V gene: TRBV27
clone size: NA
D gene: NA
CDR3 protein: CASSLDRVNTEAFF
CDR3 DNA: TGTGCCAGCAGTTTAGACCGGGTAAACACTGAAGCTTTCTTT

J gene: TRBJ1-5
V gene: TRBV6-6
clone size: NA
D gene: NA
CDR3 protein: CASRGYRVSQHF
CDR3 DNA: TGTGCCAGCAGAGGTTACAGGGTATCCCAGCATTTT

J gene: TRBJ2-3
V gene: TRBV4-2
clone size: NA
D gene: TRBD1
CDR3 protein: CASSQTGMSADTQYF
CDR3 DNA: TGTGCCAGCAGCCAGACAGGGATGAGCGCAGATACGCAGTATTTT

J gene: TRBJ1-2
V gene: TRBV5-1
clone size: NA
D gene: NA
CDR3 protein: CASSLTGVYYGYTF
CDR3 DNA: TGCGCCAGCAGCTTGACAGGTGTTTACTATGGCTACACCTTC

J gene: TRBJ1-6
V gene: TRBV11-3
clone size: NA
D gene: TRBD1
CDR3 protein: CASSSGTGINSPLHF
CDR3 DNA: TGTGCCAGCAGCTCCGGGACAGGGATTAATTCACCCCTCCACTTT

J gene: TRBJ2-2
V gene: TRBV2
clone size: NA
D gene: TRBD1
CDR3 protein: CASSVTGGAAGELFF
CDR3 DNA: TGTGCCAGCAGTGTCACAGGGGGCGCAGCCGGGGAGCTGTTTTTT

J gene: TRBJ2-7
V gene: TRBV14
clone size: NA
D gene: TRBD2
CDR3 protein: CASSHMTSGSHEQYF
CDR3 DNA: TGTGCCAGCAGCCACATGACTAGCGGGAGTCACGAGCAGTACTTC

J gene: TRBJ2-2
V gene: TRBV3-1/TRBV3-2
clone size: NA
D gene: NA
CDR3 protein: CASSLGTGELFF
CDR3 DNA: TGTGCCAGCAGCCTCGGGACCGGGGAGCTGTTTTTT

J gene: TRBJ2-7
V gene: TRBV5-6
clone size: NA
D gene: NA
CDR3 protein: CASSLGSSYEQYF
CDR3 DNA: TGTGCCAGCAGCTTGGGGAGCTCCTACGAGCAGTACTTC

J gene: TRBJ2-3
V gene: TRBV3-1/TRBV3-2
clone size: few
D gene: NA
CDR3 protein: CASSQTGHQTDTQYF
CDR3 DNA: TGTGCCAGCAGCCAGACGGGACACCAAACAGATACGCAGTATTTT

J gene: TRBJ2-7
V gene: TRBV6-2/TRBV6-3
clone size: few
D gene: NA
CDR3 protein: CASRQGGGAYAYEQYF
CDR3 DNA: TGTGCCAGCCGCCAGGGTGGCGGGGCCTACGCTTACGAGCAGTACTTC

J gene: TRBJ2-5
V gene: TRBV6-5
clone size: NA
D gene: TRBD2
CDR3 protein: CASRGLAEETQYF
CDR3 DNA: TGTGCCAGCAGGGGACTAGCGGAAGAGACCCAGTACTTC

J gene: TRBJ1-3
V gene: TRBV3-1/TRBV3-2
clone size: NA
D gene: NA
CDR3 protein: CASSQDTQAGGNTIYF
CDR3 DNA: TGTGCCAGCAGCCAAGATACACAGGCCGGGGGAAACACCATATATTTT

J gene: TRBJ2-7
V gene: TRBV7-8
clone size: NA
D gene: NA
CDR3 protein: CASSPRRSNSYEQYF
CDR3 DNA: TGTGCCAGCAGCCCACGGCGTAGCAATTCCTACGAGCAGTACTTC

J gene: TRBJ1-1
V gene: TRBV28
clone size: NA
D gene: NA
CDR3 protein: CASRPGQRGINTEAFF
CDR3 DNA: TGTGCCAGCAGACCCGGACAGCGCGGAATAAACACTGAAGCTTTCTTT

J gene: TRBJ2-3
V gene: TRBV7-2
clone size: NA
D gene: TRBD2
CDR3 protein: CASSLVVAGGPSDTQYF
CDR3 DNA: TGTGCCAGCAGCTTAGTCGTAGCGGGGGGGCCTTCAGATACGCAGTATTTT

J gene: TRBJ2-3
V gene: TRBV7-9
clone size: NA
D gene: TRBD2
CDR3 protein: CASSLGRGSTDTQYF
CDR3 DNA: TGTGCCAGCAGCTTAGGGCGGGGGAGCACAGATACGCAGTATTTT

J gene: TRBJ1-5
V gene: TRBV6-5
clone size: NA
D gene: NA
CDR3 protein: CASSSPSSNQPQHF
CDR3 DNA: TGTGCCAGCAGTTCACCAAGCAGCAATCAGCCCCAGCATTTT

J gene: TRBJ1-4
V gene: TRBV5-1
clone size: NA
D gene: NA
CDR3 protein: CASRATGSHEKLFF
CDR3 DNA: TGCGCCAGCAGAGCGACAGGAAGCCATGAAAAACTGTTTTTT

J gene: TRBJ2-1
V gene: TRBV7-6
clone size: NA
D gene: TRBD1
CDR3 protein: CASSPDRGSYNEQFF
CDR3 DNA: TGTGCCAGCAGCCCGGACAGGGGAAGCTACAATGAGCAGTTCTTC

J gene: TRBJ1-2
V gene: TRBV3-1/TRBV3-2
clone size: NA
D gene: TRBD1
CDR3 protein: CASSQSGTDYTF
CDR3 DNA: TGTGCCAGCAGTCAATCCGGGACAGACTACACCTTC

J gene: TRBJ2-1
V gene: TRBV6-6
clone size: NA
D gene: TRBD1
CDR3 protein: CASIPGQGFHEQFF
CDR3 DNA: TGTGCCAGCATTCCGGGACAGGGTTTCCATGAGCAGTTCTTC

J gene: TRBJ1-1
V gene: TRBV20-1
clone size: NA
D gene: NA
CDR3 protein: CSASERGGNTEAFF
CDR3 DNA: TGCAGTGCTAGTGAAAGGGGGGGGAACACTGAAGCTTTCTTT

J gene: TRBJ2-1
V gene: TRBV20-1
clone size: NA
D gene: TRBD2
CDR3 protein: CSASDPSGEQFF
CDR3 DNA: TGCAGTGCTAGTGACCCTAGCGGTGAGCAGTTCTTC

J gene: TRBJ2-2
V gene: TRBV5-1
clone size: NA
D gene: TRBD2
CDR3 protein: CASSFQPSGYTGELFF
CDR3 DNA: TGCGCCAGCAGCTTTCAGCCTAGCGGTTACACCGGGGAGCTGTTTTTT

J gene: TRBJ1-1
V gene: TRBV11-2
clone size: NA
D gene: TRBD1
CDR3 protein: CASSSRTGASGTEAFF
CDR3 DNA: TGTGCCAGCAGCTCCAGGACAGGGGCGAGTGGGACTGAAGCTTTCTTT

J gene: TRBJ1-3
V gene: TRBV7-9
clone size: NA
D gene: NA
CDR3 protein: CASSLEVENTIYF
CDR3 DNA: TGTGCCAGCAGCCTGGAGGTTGAAAACACCATATATTTT

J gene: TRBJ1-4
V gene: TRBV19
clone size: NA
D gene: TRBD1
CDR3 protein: CASSIGTGGEKLFF
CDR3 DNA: TGTGCCAGTAGTATCGGGACAGGAGGAGAAAAACTGTTTTTT

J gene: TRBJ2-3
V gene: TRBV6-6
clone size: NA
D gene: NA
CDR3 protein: CASSRPRRTALTDTQYF
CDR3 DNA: TGTGCCAGCAGCCGACCGCGGAGGACAGCTCTCACAGATACGCAGTATTTT

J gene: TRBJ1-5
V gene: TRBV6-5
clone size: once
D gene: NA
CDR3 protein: CASSRDGASNQPQHF
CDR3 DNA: TGTGCCAGCAGCAGAGACGGAGCTAGCAATCAGCCCCAGCATTTT

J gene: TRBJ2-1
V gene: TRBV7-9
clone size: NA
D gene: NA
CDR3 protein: CASTAGTDYNEQFF
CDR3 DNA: TGTGCCAGCACCGCCGGGACTGACTACAATGAGCAGTTCTTC

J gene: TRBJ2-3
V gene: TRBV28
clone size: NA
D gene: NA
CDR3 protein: CASSRGHYTQYF
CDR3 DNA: TGTGCCAGCAGTCGGGGACACTATACGCAGTATTTT

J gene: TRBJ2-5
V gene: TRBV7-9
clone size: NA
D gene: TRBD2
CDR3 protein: CASSLGLAGGQYQETQYF
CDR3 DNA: TGTGCCAGCAGCTTAGGACTAGCGGGGGGTCAGTACCAAGAGACCCAGTACTTC

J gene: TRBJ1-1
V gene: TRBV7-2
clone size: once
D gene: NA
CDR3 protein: CASSLAEGRSTEAFF
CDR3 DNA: TGTGCCAGCAGCTTAGCTGAGGGTCGTAGTACTGAAGCTTTCTTT

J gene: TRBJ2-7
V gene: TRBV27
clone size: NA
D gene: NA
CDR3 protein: CASSRQVDYEQYF
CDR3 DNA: TGTGCCAGCAGTAGGCAGGTGGACTACGAGCAGTACTTC

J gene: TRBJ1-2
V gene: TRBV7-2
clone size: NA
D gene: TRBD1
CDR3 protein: CASSFPGQGYYGYTF
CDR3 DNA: TGTGCCAGCAGCTTCCCGGGACAGGGGTACTATGGCTACACCTTC